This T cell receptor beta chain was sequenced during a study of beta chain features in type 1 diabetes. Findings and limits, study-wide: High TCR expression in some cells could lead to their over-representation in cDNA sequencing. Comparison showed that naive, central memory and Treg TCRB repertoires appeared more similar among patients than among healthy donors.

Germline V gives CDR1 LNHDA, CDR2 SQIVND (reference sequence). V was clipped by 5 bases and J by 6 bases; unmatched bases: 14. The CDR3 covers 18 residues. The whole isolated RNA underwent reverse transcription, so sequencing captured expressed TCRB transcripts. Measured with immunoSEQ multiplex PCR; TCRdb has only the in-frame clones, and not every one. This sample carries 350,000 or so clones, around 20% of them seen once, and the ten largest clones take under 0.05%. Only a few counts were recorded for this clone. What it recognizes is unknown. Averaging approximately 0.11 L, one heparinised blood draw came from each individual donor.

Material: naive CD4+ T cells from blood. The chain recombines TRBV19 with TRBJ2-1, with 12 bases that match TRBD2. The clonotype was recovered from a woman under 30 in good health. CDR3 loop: CASSGRTSGAPLGNEQFF. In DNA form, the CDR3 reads TGTGCCAGTAGTGGCAGGACTAGCGGGGCCCCTCTTGGCAATGAGCAGTTCTTC.